This is a list of T cell receptor beta chains from one sample in a study of patients and donors after allogeneic stem cell transplantation. TCRdb called the RT-PCR reads again in MiXCR, with one record for every CDR3 protein. The sample holds over 350,000 distinct CDR3 sequences; roughly 16% are singletons and the top ten take 6% to 8%. The sample comprised blood, either unsorted or a sorted T cell fraction (not recorded which). The origin of the receptors is a human donor who was either an allogeneic HSCT recipient or a stem cell or donor lymphocyte infusion donor (not recorded which). It is not recorded whose cells these are; they may come from a transplant donor. CDR3s include the opening cysteine and the closing phenylalanine or tryptophan. A D gene is named only where the DNA matches it firmly. Size tells how often a clone was seen (once, few, many) or the class of an expanded clone, and some rows leave it out.

size	length	V	D	J	DNA	CDR3
NA	15	TRBV20-1	TRBD1	TRBJ2-5	TGCAGTGCTAGAAGAGGGACAGGGGGCGCCCAGACCCAGTACTTC	CSARRGTGGAQTQYF
many	15	TRBV3-1	NA	TRBJ1-5	TGTGCCAGCAGCCAAGAAAAGGGAGAATATCAGCCCCAGCATTTT	CASSQEKGEYQPQHF
NA	14	TRBV10-3	NA	TRBJ1-1	TGTGCCAGTGGTGTTGGGGAAACTGGCACTGAAGCTTTCTTT	CASGVGETGTEAFF
NA	18	TRBV7-3	TRBD2	TRBJ2-2	TGTGCCAGCAGCCGGCTGGGTAGCGGGGACTTGAGGACCGGGGAGCTGTTTTTT	CASSRLGSGDLRTGELFF
few	17	TRBV4-3	NA	TRBJ2-3	TGCGCCAGCAGCCAAGGACTATCTGGGAGGATGACAGATACGCAGTATTTT	CASSQGLSGRMTDTQYF
many	15	TRBV25-1	NA	TRBJ1-1	TGTGCCAGCAGTGAATTTCGAGGCAGTAACACTGAAGCTTTCTTT	CASSEFRGSNTEAFF
few	18	TRBV11-2	TRBD1	TRBJ2-6	TGTGCCAGCAGCTTAGTCAGGCAGGGGGCTACTGGGGCCAACGTCCTGACTTTC	CASSLVRQGATGANVLTF
few	15	TRBV3-1	NA	TRBJ2-2	TGTGCCAGCAGCCACAGGCAGGGGAGTACCGGGGAGCTGTTTTTT	CASSHRQGSTGELFF
NA	18	TRBV24-1	TRBD2	TRBJ2-7	TGTGCCACCAGTGATTTGCTAGCTGCGACTAGCGGGAGGTACGAGCAGTACTTC	CATSDLLAATSGRYEQYF
few	15	TRBV6-1	TRBD1	TRBJ2-2	TGTGCCAGCAGCCCGACAGGGCTTAACACCGGGGAGCTGTTTTTT	CASSPTGLNTGELFF
NA	15	TRBV6-5	TRBD2	TRBJ2-4	TGTGCCAGCAGTTTCCGGGGGGAAACCAAAAACATTCAGTACTTC	CASSFRGETKNIQYF
once	18	TRBV12-3/TRBV12-4	NA	TRBJ1-1	TGTGCCAGCAGTTTAGAGGGGGGGAGGGGGAGGTTAGACACTGAAGCTTTCTTT	CASSLEGGRGRLDTEAFF
NA	17	TRBV24-1	TRBD1	TRBJ1-2	TGTGCCACCAGTGACACACCTGGACAGGGCCACTACTATGGCTACACCTTC	CATSDTPGQGHYYGYTF
few	15	TRBV6-2/TRBV6-3	NA	TRBJ1-1	TGTGCCAGCGGTTATGGTGTCCATTGGGGGACTGAAGCTTTCTTT	CASGYGVHWGTEAFF
NA	13	TRBV7-8	NA	TRBJ2-7	TGTGCCAGCAGCCCAGGGACTCCAACCGAGCAGTACTTC	CASSPGTPTEQYF
few	13	TRBV9	NA	TRBJ1-1	TGTGCCAGCAGTGAGGGTGGGGGCACTGAAGCTTTCTTT	CASSEGGGTEAFF
NA	15	TRBV2	TRBD2	TRBJ2-3	TGTGCCAGCACTGGGACTAGCGGGAGCGCAGATACGCAGTATTTT	CASTGTSGSADTQYF
NA	18	TRBV5-1	TRBD2	TRBJ2-7	TGCGCCAGCAGCTTTAGTCCCACGAGACTAGCGGGACTATACGAGCAGTACTTC	CASSFSPTRLAGLYEQYF
NA	15	TRBV29-1	TRBD1	TRBJ1-2	TGCAGCGTTTCCAATCGGACAGGGCTAATCTATGGCTACACCTTC	CSVSNRTGLIYGYTF
few	14	TRBV6-2/TRBV6-3	TRBD1	TRBJ1-1	TGTGCCAGCAGGAACCCGGGACAGGGCACTGAAGCTTTCTTT	CASRNPGQGTEAFF
NA	15	TRBV25-1	NA	TRBJ2-5	TGTGCCAGCAGTGAACGGGGTAGGCAGGAAGAGACCCAGTACTTC	CASSERGRQEETQYF
few	16	TRBV21-1	NA	TRBJ2-5	TGTGCCAGCAGCAAAGACAGGGACGAGGGGCAAGAGACCCAGTACTTC	CASSKDRDEGQETQYF
few	13	TRBV18	NA	TRBJ1-2	TGTGCCAGCTCACCAATAGGGTCCCTGAGCTACACCTTC	CASSPIGSLSYTF
few	14	TRBV6-1	TRBD1	TRBJ1-5	TGTGCCAGCTTGCGGCAGGGGGCAGGACAGCCCCAGCATTTT	CASLRQGAGQPQHF
NA	15	TRBV20-1	TRBD1	TRBJ2-7	TGCAGTGCGCAAGGGGGCAGGGGAGCCTCCTACGAGCAGTACTTC	CSAQGGRGASYEQYF
few	15	TRBV20-1	NA	TRBJ1-1	TGCAGTGCTAGAGATCCCCGGACGGAATGGACTGAAGCTTTCTTT	CSARDPRTEWTEAFF
NA	14	TRBV4-1	NA	TRBJ1-1	TGCGCCAGCAGCCAGCCCAAGGAGAACACTGAAGCTTTCTTT	CASSQPKENTEAFF
few	15	TRBV15	TRBD1	TRBJ1-3	TGTGCCACCAGCAGAGATCGACAGGGAAGGAACACCATATATTTT	CATSRDRQGRNTIYF
few	13	TRBV20-1	NA	TRBJ2-5	TGCAGTGCTAGTCGGGGGTTGAGGGAGACCCAGTACTTC	CSASRGLRETQYF